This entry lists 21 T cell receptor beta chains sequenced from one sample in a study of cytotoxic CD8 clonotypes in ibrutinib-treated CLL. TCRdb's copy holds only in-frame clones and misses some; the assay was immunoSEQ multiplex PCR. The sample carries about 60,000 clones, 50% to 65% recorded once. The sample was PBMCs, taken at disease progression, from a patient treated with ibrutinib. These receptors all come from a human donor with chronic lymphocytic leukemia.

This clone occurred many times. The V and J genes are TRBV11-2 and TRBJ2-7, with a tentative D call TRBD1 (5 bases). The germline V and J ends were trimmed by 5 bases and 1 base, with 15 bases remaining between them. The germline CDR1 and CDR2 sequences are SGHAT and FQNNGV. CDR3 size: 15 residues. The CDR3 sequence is CASSNGRTSSYEQYF. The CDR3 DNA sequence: TGTGCCAGCAGCAATGGAAGGACAAGTTCCTACGAGCAGTACTTC.

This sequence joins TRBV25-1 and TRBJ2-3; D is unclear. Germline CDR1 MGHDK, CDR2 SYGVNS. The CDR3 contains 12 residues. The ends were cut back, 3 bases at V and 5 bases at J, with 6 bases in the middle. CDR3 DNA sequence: TGTGCCAGCAGTGACCCCGGAGATACGCAGTATTTT. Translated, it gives CASSDPGDTQYF.

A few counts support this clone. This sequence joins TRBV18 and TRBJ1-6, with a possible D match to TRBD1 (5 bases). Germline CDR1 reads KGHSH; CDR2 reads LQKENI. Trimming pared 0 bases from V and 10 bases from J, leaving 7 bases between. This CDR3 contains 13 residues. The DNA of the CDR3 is TGTGCCAGCTCACCACCGGGGGAATCACCCCTCCACTTT. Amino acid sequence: CASSPPGESPLHF. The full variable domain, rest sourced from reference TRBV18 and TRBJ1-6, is NAGVMQNPRHLVRRRGQEARLRCSPMKGHSHVYWYRQLPEEGLKFMVYLQKENIIDESGMPKERFSAEFPKEGPSILRIQQVVRGDSAAYFCASSPPGESPLHFGNGTRLTVT.

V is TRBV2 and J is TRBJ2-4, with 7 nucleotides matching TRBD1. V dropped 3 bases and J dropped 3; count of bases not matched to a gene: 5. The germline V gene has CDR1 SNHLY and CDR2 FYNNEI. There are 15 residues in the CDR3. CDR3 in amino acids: CASSDKGAGKNIQYF. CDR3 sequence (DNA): TGTGCCAGCAGTGATAAGGGGGCTGGCAAAAACATTCAGTACTTC.

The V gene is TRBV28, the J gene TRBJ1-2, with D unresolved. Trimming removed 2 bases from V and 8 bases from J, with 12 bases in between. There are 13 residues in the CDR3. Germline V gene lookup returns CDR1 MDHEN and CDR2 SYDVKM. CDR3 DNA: TGTGCCAGCAGTTTAAATCAGGTGTGGGGCTACACCTTC. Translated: CASSLNQVWGYTF.

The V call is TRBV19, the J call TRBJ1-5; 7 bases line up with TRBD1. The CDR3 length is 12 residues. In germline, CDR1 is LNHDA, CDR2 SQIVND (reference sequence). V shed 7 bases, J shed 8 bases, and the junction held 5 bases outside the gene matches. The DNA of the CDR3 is TGTGCCAGTACGACAGGGAGGGAGCCCCAGCATTTT. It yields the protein CASTTGREPQHF. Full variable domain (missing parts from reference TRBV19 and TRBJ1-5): DGGITQSPKYLFRKEGQNVTLSCEQNLNHDAMYWYRQDPGQGLRLIYYSQIVNDFQKGDIAEGYSVSREKKESFPLTVTSAQKNPTAFYLCASTTGREPQHFGDGTRLSIL.

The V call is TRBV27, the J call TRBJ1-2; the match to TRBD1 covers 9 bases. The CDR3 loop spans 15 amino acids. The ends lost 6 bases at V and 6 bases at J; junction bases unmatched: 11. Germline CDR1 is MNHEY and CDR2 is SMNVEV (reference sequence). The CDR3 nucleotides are TGTGCCAGCAGCCCTTGGGACAGGGTTTTAGATGGCTACACCTTC. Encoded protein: CASSPWDRVLDGYTF.

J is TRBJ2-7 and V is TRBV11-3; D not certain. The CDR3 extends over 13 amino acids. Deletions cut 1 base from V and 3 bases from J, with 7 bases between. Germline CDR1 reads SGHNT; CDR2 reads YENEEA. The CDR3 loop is CASSLGDLYEQYF. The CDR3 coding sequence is TGTGCCAGCAGCTTAGGTGATCTCTACGAGCAGTACTTC.

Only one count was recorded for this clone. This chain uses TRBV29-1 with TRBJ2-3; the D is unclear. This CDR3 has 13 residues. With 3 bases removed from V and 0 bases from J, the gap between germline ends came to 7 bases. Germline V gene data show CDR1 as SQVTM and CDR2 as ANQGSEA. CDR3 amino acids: CSVDKESTDTQYF. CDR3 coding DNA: TGCAGCGTTGATAAGGAGAGCACAGATACGCAGTATTTT.

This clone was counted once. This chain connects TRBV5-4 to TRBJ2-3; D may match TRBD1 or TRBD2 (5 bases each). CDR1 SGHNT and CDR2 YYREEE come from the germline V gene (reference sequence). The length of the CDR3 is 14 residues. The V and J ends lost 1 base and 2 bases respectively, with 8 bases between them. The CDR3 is CASSLYGTTDTQYF. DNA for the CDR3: TGTGCCAGCAGCTTGTACGGGACCACAGATACGCAGTATTTT. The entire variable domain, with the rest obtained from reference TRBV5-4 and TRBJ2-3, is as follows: ETGVTQSPTHLIKTRGQQVTLRCSSQSGHNTVSWYQQALGQGPQFIFQYYREEENGRGNFPPRFSGLQFPNYSSELNVNALELDDSALYLCASSLYGTTDTQYFGPGTRLTVL.

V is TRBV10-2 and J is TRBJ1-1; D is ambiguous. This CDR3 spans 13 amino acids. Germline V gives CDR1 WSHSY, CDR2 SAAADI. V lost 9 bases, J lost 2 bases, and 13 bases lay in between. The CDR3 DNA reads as TGCGCCAGTAAGATCGGACTAAACACTGAAGCTTTCTTT. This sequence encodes CASKIGLNTEAFF.

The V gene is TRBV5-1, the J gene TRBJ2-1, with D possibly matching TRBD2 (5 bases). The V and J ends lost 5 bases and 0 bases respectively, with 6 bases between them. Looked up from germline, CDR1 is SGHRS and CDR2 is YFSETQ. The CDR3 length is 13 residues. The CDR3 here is CASSLASYNEQFF. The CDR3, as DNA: TGCGCCAGCAGTCTAGCCTCCTACAATGAGCAGTTCTTC. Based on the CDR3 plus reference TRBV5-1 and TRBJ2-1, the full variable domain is KAGVTQTPRYLIKTRGQQVTLSCSPISGHRSVSWYQQTPGQGLQFLFEYFSETQRNKGNFPGRFSGRQFSNSRSEMNVSTLELGDSALYLCASSLASYNEQFFGPGTRLTVL.

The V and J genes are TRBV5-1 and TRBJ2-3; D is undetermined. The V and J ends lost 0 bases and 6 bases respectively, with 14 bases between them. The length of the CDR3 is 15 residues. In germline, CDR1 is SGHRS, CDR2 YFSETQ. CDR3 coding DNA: TGCGCCAGCAGCTTGGAGCGCCCCGGTTCGGATACGCAGTATTTT. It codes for CASSLERPGSDTQYF.

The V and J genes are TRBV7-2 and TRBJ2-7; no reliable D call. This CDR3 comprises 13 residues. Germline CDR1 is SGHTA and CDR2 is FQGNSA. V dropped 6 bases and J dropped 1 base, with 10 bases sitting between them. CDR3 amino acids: CASRLSLSYEQYF. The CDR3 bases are TGTGCCAGCAGGCTAAGTTTGTCCTACGAGCAGTACTTC.

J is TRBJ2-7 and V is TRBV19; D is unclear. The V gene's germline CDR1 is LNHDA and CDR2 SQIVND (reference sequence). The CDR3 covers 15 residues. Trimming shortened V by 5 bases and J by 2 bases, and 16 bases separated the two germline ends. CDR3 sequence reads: CASSPLGGGTYEQYF. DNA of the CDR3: TGTGCCAGTAGTCCCCTAGGTGGCGGTACCTACGAGCAGTACTTC.

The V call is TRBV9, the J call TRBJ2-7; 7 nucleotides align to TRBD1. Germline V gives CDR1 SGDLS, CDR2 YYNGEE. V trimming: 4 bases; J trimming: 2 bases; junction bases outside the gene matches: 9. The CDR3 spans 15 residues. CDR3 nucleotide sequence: TGTGCCAGCAGCCCCGAACAGGGGTGGGCCTACGAGCAGTACTTC. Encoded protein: CASSPEQGWAYEQYF.

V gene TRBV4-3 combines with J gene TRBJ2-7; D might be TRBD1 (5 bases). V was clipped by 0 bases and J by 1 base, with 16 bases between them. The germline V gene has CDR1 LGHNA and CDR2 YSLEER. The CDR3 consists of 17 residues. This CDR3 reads CASSQDRQKGWSYEQYF. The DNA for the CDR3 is TGCGCCAGCAGCCAAGATCGGCAGAAGGGGTGGTCCTACGAGCAGTACTTC.

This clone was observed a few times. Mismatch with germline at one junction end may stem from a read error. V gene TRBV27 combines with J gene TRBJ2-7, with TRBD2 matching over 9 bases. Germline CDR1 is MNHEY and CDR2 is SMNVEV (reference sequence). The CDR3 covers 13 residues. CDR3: CSSLPAGGYEQYF. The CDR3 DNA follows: TGTTCCAGTCTACCAGCGGGAGGTTACGAGCAGTACTTC.

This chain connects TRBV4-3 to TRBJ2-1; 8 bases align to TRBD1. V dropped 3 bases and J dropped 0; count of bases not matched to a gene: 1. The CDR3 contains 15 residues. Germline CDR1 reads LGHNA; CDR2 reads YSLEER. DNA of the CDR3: TGCGCCAGCAGCCACGGGACAGGCTCCTACAATGAGCAGTTCTTC. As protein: CASSHGTGSYNEQFF.

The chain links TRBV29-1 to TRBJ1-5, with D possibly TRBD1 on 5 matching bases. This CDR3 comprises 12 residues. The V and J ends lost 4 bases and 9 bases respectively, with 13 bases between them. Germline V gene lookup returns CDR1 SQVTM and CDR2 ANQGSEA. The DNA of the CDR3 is TGCAGCGTTGGCCAGGCGGGGGGGCCCCAGCATTTT. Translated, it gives CSVGQAGGPQHF.

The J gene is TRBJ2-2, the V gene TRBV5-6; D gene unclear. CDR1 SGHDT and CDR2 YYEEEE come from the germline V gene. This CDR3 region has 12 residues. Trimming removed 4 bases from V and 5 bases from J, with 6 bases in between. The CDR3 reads CASSLETGELFF. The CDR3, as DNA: TGTGCCAGCAGCCTGGAGACCGGGGAGCTGTTTTTT.